This TCR beta chain was obtained from a study of control samples from healthy donors and cancer patients. Clones were sequenced by immunoSEQ multiplex PCR, and TCRdb holds only the in-frame ones, with some missing. The sample records fewer than 120,000 clones, approximately 88% being singletons. Per the germline V gene, CDR1 is MNHEY and CDR2 is SVGAGI. The CDR3 consists of 15 residues. V shed 5 bases and J shed 4 bases, with 17 bases lying between them. Sample: PBMCs. The TCR was taken from a woman between 55 and 75 years old with lung cancer. The chain couples TRBV6-5 to TRBJ1-1, with D possibly being TRBD1 (5 bases). The DNA of the CDR3 is TGTGCCAGCAGTATGGGGACGCTGACGGGCACTGAAGCTTTCTTT. Translating it yields CASSMGTLTGTEAFF.